Each of the 12 T cell receptor beta chains below was sequenced from the same sample in a study of T cell changes during pregnancy in multiple sclerosis (dated by TCRdb to the late 2010s). The library was prepared using the immunoSEQ multiplex PCR assay. Sourced from immuneACCESS, this table was stored by TCRdb with only in-frame sequences that have V and J called. A share of the clones is absent; for the studies checked, an unresolved V gene accounts for under half, and the remainder has no known explanation. This sample gives about 35,000 clones in total; 80% to 95% of them show up just once. The ten largest clones capture 0.35% to 0.45% of the sample. Sequences were derived from CD4+ T cells from peripheral blood mononuclear cells, sampled in the third trimester of pregnancy. These receptors were taken from a female donor in good health, enrolled as a control in a pregnancy study.

The chain uses TRBV5-1 and TRBJ2-2; TRBD1 aligns across 8 bases. V was clipped by 7 bases and J by 4 bases; unmatched bases: 6. Germline V gene lookup returns CDR1 SGHRS and CDR2 YFSETQ. The CDR3 consists of 14 residues. CDR3 protein: CASRTGPTTGELFF. The CDR3 coding sequence is TGCGCCAGCCGGACAGGGCCTACCACCGGGGAGCTGTTTTTT.

The chain uses TRBV18 and TRBJ1-1, with no clear D. The CDR3 length is 15 residues. With 6 bases removed from V and 1 base from J, the gap between germline ends came to 15 bases. The germline V gene encodes CDR1 KGHSH and CDR2 LQKENI. The CDR3 DNA follows: TGTGCCAGCTCCTCCCCTAGACTGGCGAACACTGAAGCTTTCTTT. Protein: CASSSPRLANTEAFF.

The rearrangement links TRBV6-1 to TRBJ1-1, with TRBD1 matching over 8 bases. The CDR3 contains 16 residues. Trimming at V came to 3 bases and at J to 0 bases, leaving 6 bases not matched to a gene. Germline V gene sequence: CDR1 MNHNS, CDR2 SASEGT. The CDR3 here is CASSDGQGRMNTEAFF. CDR3 DNA: TGTGCCAGCAGTGATGGACAGGGCAGGATGAACACTGAAGCTTTCTTT.

The chain joins TRBV9 to TRBJ2-5; TRBD1 agrees at 11 bases. CDR1 is SGDLS, CDR2 YYNGEE, per germline. Germline trimming cut 1 base from V and 5 bases from J; bases unmatched to any gene: 10. The CDR3 is 17 residues long. This chain's CDR3 is CASSVRGQGARGETQYF. The CDR3 region has the DNA TGTGCCAGCAGCGTAAGAGGACAGGGGGCGCGAGGGGAGACCCAGTACTTC.

V and J are TRBV9 and TRBJ2-2; the D gene is possibly TRBD1 (5 bases). The CDR3 is 12 amino acids. Germline loops: CDR1 SGDLS, CDR2 YYNGEE. The V end was cut by 8 bases, the J end by 2 bases, with 7 bases between. The CDR3 here is CARTENTGELFF. The DNA of the CDR3 is TGTGCCAGGACAGAAAACACCGGGGAGCTGTTTTTT.

The chain couples TRBV5-4 to TRBJ2-6, with 8 bases aligning to TRBD1. The junction had 9 bases not matched to a gene; V was cut back by 4 bases and J by 0 bases. CDR3 length: 18 residues. Per germline, CDR1 SGHNT and CDR2 YYREEE (reference sequence). The CDR3 region is CASSRRDRLGSGANVLTF. Written as DNA, the CDR3 is TGTGCCAGCAGCCGCCGGGACAGGTTAGGCTCTGGGGCCAACGTCCTGACTTTC.

V is TRBV6-1 and J is TRBJ1-1; perhaps TRBD1 as D (5 bases). The CDR3 consists of 17 residues. Trimming left V 2 bases short and J 0 bases short, with 16 bases between. CDR1 MNHNS and CDR2 SASEGT come from the germline V gene. The CDR3 region has the DNA TGTGCCAGCAGTGAATGGGGGGTAAGGGTATTGAACACTGAAGCTTTCTTT. Its protein product is CASSEWGVRVLNTEAFF.

The chain carries TRBV9 and TRBJ1-2, with D possibly being TRBD1 (6 bases). The CDR3 is 15 residues long. Germline assignment: CDR1 SGDLS and CDR2 YYNGEE. Trimming took 4 bases from V and 6 from J, leaving 19 bases between them. This CDR3 is CASSPHVTRQDGYTF. The CDR3 coding sequence is TGTGCCAGCAGCCCCCACGTAACGAGACAGGATGGCTACACCTTC. The whole variable domain, remainder taken from reference TRBV9 and TRBJ1-2, is DSGVTQTPKHLITATGQRVTLRCSPRSGDLSVYWYQQSLDQGLQFLIQYYNGEERAKGNILERFSAQQFPDLHSELNLSSLELGDSALYFCASSPHVTRQDGYTFGSGTRLTVV.

The chain joins TRBV5-1 to TRBJ2-3; the match to TRBD2 covers 9 bases. Looked up from germline, CDR1 is SGHRS and CDR2 is YFSETQ. V was clipped by 4 bases and J by 1 base; unmatched bases: 7. The CDR3 totals 16 residues. CDR3 DNA sequence: TGCGCCAGCAGCCCCGAAGCGGGGGGCCGCACAGATACGCAGTATTTT. This encodes CASSPEAGGRTDTQYF.

The J gene is TRBJ2-7, the V gene TRBV30; possible D gene TRBD1, 5 bases. V was cut by 4 bases and J by 2 bases, with 21 bases left in between. In germline, CDR1 is GTSNPN, CDR2 SVGIG (reference sequence). The CDR3 is 16 amino acids. The CDR3 coding sequence is TGTGCCTGGACCCCCCTATGGGCAGGGCGAACCTACGAGCAGTACTTC. It yields the protein CAWTPLWAGRTYEQYF.

The V and J genes are TRBV7-3 and TRBJ2-1; TRBD2 aligns across 12 bases. Germline trimming cut 5 bases from V and 7 bases from J; bases unmatched to any gene: 6. The CDR3 contains 15 residues. Germline assignment: CDR1 SGHTA and CDR2 FQGTGA. The CDR3 here is CASSEGLAGMNEQFF. DNA of the CDR3: TGTGCCAGCAGCGAAGGACTAGCGGGGATGAATGAGCAGTTCTTC.

The V gene is TRBV19, the J gene TRBJ2-5; 9 nucleotides agree with TRBD2. The CDR3 runs 16 residues. From germline, CDR1 is LNHDA and CDR2 SQIVND (reference sequence). The J segment lost 2 bases and the V segment lost 3 bases, leaving 7 bases of the junction unmatched. The CDR3 spells CASSIGGAGGQETQYF. In DNA, the CDR3 is TGTGCCAGTAGTATTGGCGGTGCGGGGGGGCAAGAGACCCAGTACTTC.